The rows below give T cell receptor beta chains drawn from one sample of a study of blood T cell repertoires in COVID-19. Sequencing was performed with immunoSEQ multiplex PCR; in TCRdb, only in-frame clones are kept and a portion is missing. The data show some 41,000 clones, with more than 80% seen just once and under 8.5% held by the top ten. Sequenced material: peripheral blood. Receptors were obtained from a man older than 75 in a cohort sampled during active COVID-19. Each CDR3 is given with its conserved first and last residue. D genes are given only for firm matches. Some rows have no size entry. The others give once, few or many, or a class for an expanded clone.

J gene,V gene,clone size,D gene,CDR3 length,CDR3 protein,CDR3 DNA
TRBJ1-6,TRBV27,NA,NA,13,CASSPWTDSPLHF,TGTGCCAGCAGTCCCTGGACAGATTCACCCCTCCACTTT
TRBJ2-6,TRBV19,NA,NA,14,CASRRASGANVLTF,TGTGCCAGTAGGAGGGCCTCTGGGGCCAACGTCCTGACTTTC
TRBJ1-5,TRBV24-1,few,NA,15,CATSDSDRLNQPQHF,TGTGCCACCAGTGACTCTGACAGGCTGAATCAGCCCCAGCATTTT
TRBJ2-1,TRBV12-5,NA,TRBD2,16,CASGLPGLAGRNEQFF,TGTGCTAGTGGTCTCCCGGGACTAGCGGGGCGGAATGAGCAGTTCTTC
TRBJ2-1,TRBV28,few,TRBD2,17,CASSLWELAGGPGEQFF,TGTGCCAGCAGTTTATGGGAACTAGCGGGGGGGCCGGGTGAGCAGTTCTTC
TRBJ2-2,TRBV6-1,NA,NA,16,CASSAQVVGNTGELFF,TGTGCCAGCAGTGCGCAGGTCGTAGGGAACACCGGGGAGCTGTTTTTT
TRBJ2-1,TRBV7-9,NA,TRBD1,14,CASSLDRGRHEQFF,TGTGCCAGCAGCTTAGACAGGGGGCGGCATGAGCAGTTCTTC
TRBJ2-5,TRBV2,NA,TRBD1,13,CASRRDSKETQYF,TGTGCCAGCAGGAGGGACAGTAAAGAGACCCAGTACTTC
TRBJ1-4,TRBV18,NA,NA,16,CASSPSTQGSWEKLFF,TGTGCCAGCTCACCATCCACCCAGGGATCTTGGGAAAAACTGTTTTTT
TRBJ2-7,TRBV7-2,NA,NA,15,CASSLAATREYEQYF,TGTGCCAGCAGCTTAGCAGCCACTAGGGAGTACGAGCAGTACTTC
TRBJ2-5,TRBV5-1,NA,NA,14,CASSLGGAKETQYF,TGCGCCAGCAGCTTGGGTGGTGCTAAAGAGACCCAGTACTTC
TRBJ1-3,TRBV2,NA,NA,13,CASSDRSGNTIYF,TGTGCCAGCAGTGACCGCTCTGGAAACACCATATATTTT
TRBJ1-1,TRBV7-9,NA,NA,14,CASSIETLSGKAFF,TGTGCCAGCAGCATAGAGACCCTCTCGGGTAAAGCTTTCTTT
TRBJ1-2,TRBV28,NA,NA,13,CASSLLGKDGYTF,TGTGCCAGCAGTTTGCTCGGGAAAGATGGCTACACCTTC
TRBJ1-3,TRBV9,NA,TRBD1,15,CASSPGTVSGNTIYF,TGTGCCAGCAGCCCCGGGACAGTCTCTGGAAACACCATATATTTT
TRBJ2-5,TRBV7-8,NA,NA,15,CASSLRTGFQETQYF,TGTGCCAGCAGCTTAAGAACAGGGTTCCAAGAGACCCAGTACTTC
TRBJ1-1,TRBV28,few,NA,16,CASRTHQTGSSTEAFF,TGTGCCAGCAGAACACATCAGACGGGTTCGAGCACTGAAGCTTTCTTT
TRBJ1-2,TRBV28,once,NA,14,CASSAAGTFYGYTF,TGTGCCAGCAGTGCCGCCGGGACTTTCTATGGCTACACCTTC
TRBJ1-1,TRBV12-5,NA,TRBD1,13,CASGLVTGSEAFF,TGTGCTAGTGGTTTGGTGACAGGGAGTGAAGCTTTCTTT
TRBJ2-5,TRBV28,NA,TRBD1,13,CASRTTGVETQYF,TGTGCCAGCAGAACTACAGGGGTGGAGACCCAGTACTTC
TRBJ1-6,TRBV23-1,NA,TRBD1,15,CASSRDRAPNSPLHF,TGCGCCAGCAGTCGGGACAGGGCTCCTAATTCACCCCTCCACTTT
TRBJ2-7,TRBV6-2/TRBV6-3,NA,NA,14,CASSYRQGTYEQYF,TGTGCCAGCAGTTACCGGCAGGGGACCTACGAGCAGTACTTC
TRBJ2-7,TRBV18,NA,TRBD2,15,CASSRGLAEFYEQYF,TGTGCCAGCTCACGTGGACTAGCGGAGTTCTATGAGCAGTACTTC
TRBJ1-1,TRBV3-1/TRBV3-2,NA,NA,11,CASSQSRKAFF,TGTGCCAGCAGCCAATCGAGGAAAGCTTTCTTT
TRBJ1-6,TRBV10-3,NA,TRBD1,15,CAISETGGHNSPLHF,TGTGCCATCAGTGAGACAGGGGGACATAATTCACCCCTCCACTTT
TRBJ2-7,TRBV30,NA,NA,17,CAWREGVTGGFSYEQYF,TGTGCCTGGAGAGAGGGGGTAACAGGTGGGTTCTCCTACGAGCAGTACTTC
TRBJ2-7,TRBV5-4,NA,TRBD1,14,CASSLTDRPYEQYF,TGTGCCAGCAGCTTGACGGACAGGCCCTACGAGCAGTACTTC
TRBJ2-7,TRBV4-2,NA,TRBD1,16,CASSREATGVTYEQYF,TGTGCCAGCAGCCGAGAGGCGACAGGGGTAACCTACGAGCAGTACTTC
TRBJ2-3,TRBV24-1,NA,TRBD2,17,CATSEPPSGGNTDTQYF,TGTGCCACCAGTGAACCCCCTAGCGGGGGAAACACAGATACGCAGTATTTT
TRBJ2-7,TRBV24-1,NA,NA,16,CATSDLQQGKGYEQYF,TGTGCCACCAGTGATTTGCAACAGGGAAAGGGCTACGAGCAGTACTTC
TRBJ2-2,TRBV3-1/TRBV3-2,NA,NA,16,CASSQDRVLGTGELFF,TGTGCCAGCAGCCAAGACAGGGTCCTGGGGACCGGGGAGCTGTTTTTT
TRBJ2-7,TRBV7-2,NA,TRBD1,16,CASSFMSGGSSYEQYF,TGTGCCAGCAGCTTCATGTCAGGGGGCAGCTCCTACGAGCAGTACTTC
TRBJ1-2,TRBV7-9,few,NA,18,CASTKTTHRGGLNYGYTF,TGTGCCAGCACTAAAACCACCCACCGCGGGGGTTTAAACTATGGCTACACCTTC
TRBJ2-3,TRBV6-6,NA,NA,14,CASSFGRDTDTQYF,TGTGCCAGCAGTTTTGGGCGGGATACAGATACGCAGTATTTT
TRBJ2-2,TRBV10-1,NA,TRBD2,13,CASQGLAYGELFF,TGCGCCAGCCAGGGACTAGCTTACGGGGAGCTGTTTTTT
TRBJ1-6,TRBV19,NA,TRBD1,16,CASRQGASSYNSPLHF,TGTGCCTCAAGGCAGGGGGCTAGCTCCTATAATTCACCCCTCCACTTT
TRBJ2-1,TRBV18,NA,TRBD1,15,CASSPRQGRDNEQFF,TGTGCCAGCTCACCAAGACAGGGGCGTGATAATGAGCAGTTCTTC
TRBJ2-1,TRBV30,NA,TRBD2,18,CAWSPRLGTSGPYNEQFF,TGTGCCTGGAGTCCCCGTCTCGGGACTAGCGGGCCCTACAATGAGCAGTTCTTC
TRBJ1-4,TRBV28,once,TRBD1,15,CASSLSTGRSEKLFF,TGTGCCAGCAGTCTCTCGACAGGGCGGTCCGAAAAACTGTTTTTT
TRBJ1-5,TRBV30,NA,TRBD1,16,CAWSVVSGQGNQPQHF,TGTGCCTGGAGTGTAGTAAGCGGACAGGGCAATCAGCCCCAGCATTTT
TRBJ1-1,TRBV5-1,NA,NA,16,CASSLGVAGMNTEAFF,TGCGCCAGCAGCTTGGGGGTGGCGGGTATGAACACTGAAGCTTTCTTT
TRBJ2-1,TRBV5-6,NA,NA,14,CASSLPGIYNEQFF,TGTGCCAGCAGCTTGCCAGGGATCTACAATGAGCAGTTCTTC
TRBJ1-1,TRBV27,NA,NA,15,CASTPRAGQNTEAFF,TGTGCCAGCACCCCCCGGGCAGGGCAGAACACTGAAGCTTTCTTT
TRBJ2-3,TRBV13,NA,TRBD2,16,CASSLGLAGSTDTQYF,TGTGCCAGCAGCTTAGGACTAGCGGGGAGCACAGATACGCAGTATTTT
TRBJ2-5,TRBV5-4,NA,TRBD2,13,CASSLRGGETQYF,TGTGCCAGCAGCTTGCGGGGAGGGGAGACCCAGTACTTC
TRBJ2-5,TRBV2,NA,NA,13,CASTGHLGETQYF,TGTGCCAGCACCGGACACCTAGGAGAGACCCAGTACTTC
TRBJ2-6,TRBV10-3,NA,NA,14,CAISTFSGANVLTF,TGTGCCATCAGTACATTCTCTGGGGCCAACGTCCTGACTTTC
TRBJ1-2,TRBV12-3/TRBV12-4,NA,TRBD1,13,CASSTQGVGGYTF,TGTGCCAGCAGTACCCAGGGGGTAGGTGGCTACACCTTC
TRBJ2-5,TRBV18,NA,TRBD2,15,CASSQLTSVQETQYF,TGTGCCAGCTCACAACTTACTAGCGTCCAAGAGACCCAGTACTTC
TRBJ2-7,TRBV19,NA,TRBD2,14,CASSVSHGGKEQYF,TGTGCCAGTAGTGTTTCCCACGGGGGGAAGGAGCAGTACTTC
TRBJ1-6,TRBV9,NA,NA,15,CASSVGGGANSPLHF,TGTGCCAGCAGCGTAGGCGGGGGGGCCAATTCACCCCTCCACTTT
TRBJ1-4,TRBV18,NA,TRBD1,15,CASSRQRGLGEKLFF,TGTGCCAGCTCACGCCAAAGGGGGCTCGGTGAAAAACTGTTTTTT